This note documents a single TCR beta chain sequence. Antigen: not known. The method was immunoSEQ multiplex PCR; TCRdb's version includes in-frame clones alone and lacks a portion of them. The data contain tens of thousands of clones, over 70% of them singletons. This sample was included in a study of OX40 agonist ivuxolimab in advanced cancers. Across the whole study: Patients in the trial were receiving intravenous ivuxolimab every 2 weeks, at doses of 0.01 to 10 mg/kg. Enrollees could have had prior anti-PD-1, anti-PD-L1 or anti-CTLA-4 therapy, which around 43% had received. General study results and limits: More expanded clones were found, on average, in CD8+ than in CD4+ T cells.

The germline CDR1 and CDR2 sequences are SNHLY and FYNNEI. Deletions cut 6 bases from V and 9 bases from J, with 9 bases between. The CDR3 covers 11 residues. Anyone with autoimmune disease history or systemic immunosuppression was excluded. The sequencing used CD4+ or CD8+ T cells sorted from blood, collected in a trial of the OX40 agonist ivuxolimab. The rearrangement joins TRBV2 to TRBJ1-5; D unclear. The TCR comes from an adult with an advanced solid tumor such as melanoma, head and neck, liver or kidney cancer. The CDR3 is CASRTTPPQHF. CDR3 coding DNA: TGTGCCAGCAGGACCACCCCGCCCCAGCATTTT.